The rows below give T cell receptor beta chains drawn from one sample of a study of cytomegalovirus exposure and HLA in healthy donors. Profiled with immunoSEQ multiplex PCR; TCRdb holds only in-frame clones, not every one. The top ten clones hold over 3% of a sample with more than 150,000 clones, roughly three quarters of them seen once. The sequenced sample was PBMCs. Source of these receptors: a woman between 50 and 59 years old in good health and CMV-seropositive. CDR3s include the opening cysteine and the closing phenylalanine or tryptophan. The D gene is left open where the match is weak. Rows may omit the clone size; those that give it use once, few, many or a size class.

d_gene: .
j_gene: TRBJ1-5
v_gene: TRBV6-4
abundance: .
CDR3aa: CASSSERDQPQHF
CDR3nt: TGTGCCAGCAGCTCCGAACGAGATCAGCCCCAGCATTTT

d_gene: TRBD1
j_gene: TRBJ1-2
v_gene: TRBV4-3
abundance: once
CDR3aa: CASSHKQGTYTYGYTF
CDR3nt: TGCGCCAGCAGCCACAAACAGGGGACGTACACCTATGGCTACACCTTC

d_gene: .
j_gene: TRBJ2-3
v_gene: TRBV7-2
abundance: .
CDR3aa: CASSPQGSGGTDTQYF
CDR3nt: TGTGCCAGCAGCCCCCAGGGGAGCGGGGGCACAGATACGCAGTATTTT

d_gene: .
j_gene: TRBJ2-7
v_gene: TRBV25-1
abundance: .
CDR3aa: CASSGSYSHRVAYEQYF
CDR3nt: TGTGCCAGCAGTGGTTCCTACTCCCACAGGGTTGCCTACGAGCAGTACTTC

d_gene: TRBD2
j_gene: TRBJ2-1
v_gene: TRBV4-3
abundance: .
CDR3aa: CASNLRTSGPEGEQFF
CDR3nt: TGCGCCAGCAACTTAAGGACTAGCGGACCGGAGGGAGAGCAGTTCTTC

d_gene: .
j_gene: TRBJ1-2
v_gene: TRBV5-4
abundance: .
CDR3aa: CASSPPGIAYGYTF
CDR3nt: TGTGCCAGCAGCCCTCCAGGGATTGCCTATGGCTACACCTTC

d_gene: .
j_gene: TRBJ2-2
v_gene: TRBV6-1
abundance: .
CDR3aa: CASSEAGRAGELFF
CDR3nt: TGTGCCAGCAGTGAGGCGGGGCGGGCCGGGGAGCTGTTTTTT

d_gene: .
j_gene: TRBJ2-1
v_gene: TRBV28
abundance: few
CDR3aa: CASSPPGLMDEQFF
CDR3nt: TGTGCCAGCAGTCCACCCGGACTAATGGATGAGCAGTTCTTC

d_gene: TRBD1
j_gene: TRBJ2-2
v_gene: TRBV5-4
abundance: .
CDR3aa: CASSSGTGDTGELFF
CDR3nt: TGTGCCAGCAGCTCCGGGACAGGGGACACCGGGGAGCTGTTTTTT

d_gene: TRBD2
j_gene: TRBJ2-5
v_gene: TRBV5-4
abundance: .
CDR3aa: CASSLTVASGGLETQYF
CDR3nt: TGTGCCAGCAGCTTGACCGTGGCTAGCGGGGGGTTAGAGACCCAGTACTTC

d_gene: .
j_gene: TRBJ1-2
v_gene: TRBV27
abundance: .
CDR3aa: CASSLYQAAELHGYTF
CDR3nt: TGTGCCAGCAGCCTCTACCAGGCAGCAGAGCTCCATGGCTACACCTTC

d_gene: TRBD1
j_gene: TRBJ2-3
v_gene: TRBV19
abundance: .
CDR3aa: CATSPEVTGGTDTQYF
CDR3nt: TGTGCCACCTCACCGGAGGTAACAGGGGGTACAGATACGCAGTATTTT

d_gene: TRBD1
j_gene: TRBJ2-2
v_gene: TRBV7-6
abundance: .
CDR3aa: CASSSRPAGTGGTGELFF
CDR3nt: TGTGCCAGCAGCTCACGGCCGGCTGGGACAGGGGGCACGGGGGAGCTGTTTTTT

d_gene: .
j_gene: TRBJ2-5
v_gene: TRBV10-2
abundance: .
CDR3aa: CASRTGGLTQETQYF
CDR3nt: TGCGCCAGCCGAACCGGGGGGCTTACACAAGAGACCCAGTACTTC

d_gene: .
j_gene: TRBJ2-3
v_gene: TRBV27
abundance: .
CDR3aa: CASSLTAGTSTDTQYF
CDR3nt: TGTGCCAGCAGTTTAACGGCGGGGACTAGCACAGATACGCAGTATTTT

d_gene: TRBD1
j_gene: TRBJ1-5
v_gene: TRBV29-1
abundance: .
CDR3aa: CSVLTGVNNQPQHF
CDR3nt: TGCAGCGTCCTGACAGGGGTAAACAATCAGCCCCAGCATTTT

d_gene: TRBD1
j_gene: TRBJ1-4
v_gene: TRBV7-9
abundance: few
CDR3aa: CASSLKVGDRRNEKLFF
CDR3nt: TGTGCCAGCAGCTTAAAAGTAGGGGACAGGCGAAATGAAAAACTGTTTTTT

d_gene: .
j_gene: TRBJ2-2
v_gene: TRBV19
abundance: .
CDR3aa: CASSISLRAYTGELFF
CDR3nt: TGTGCCAGTAGTATCTCCCTTAGAGCTTACACCGGGGAGCTGTTTTTT

d_gene: .
j_gene: TRBJ2-4
v_gene: TRBV30
abundance: .
CDR3aa: CAWSTWNYRVENSQYF
CDR3nt: TGTGCCTGGAGTACGTGGAATTACAGAGTCGAAAACAGTCAGTACTTC

d_gene: TRBD1
j_gene: TRBJ2-3
v_gene: TRBV6-5
abundance: .
CDR3aa: CASSYSLGQGSDTQYF
CDR3nt: TGTGCCAGCAGTTACTCGTTGGGACAGGGTTCAGATACGCAGTATTTT

d_gene: TRBD2
j_gene: TRBJ2-1
v_gene: TRBV28
abundance: .
CDR3aa: CASSSSGSSYNEQFF
CDR3nt: TGTGCCAGCAGTTCTAGCGGGAGCTCCTACAATGAGCAGTTCTTC

d_gene: .
j_gene: TRBJ1-6
v_gene: TRBV5-1
abundance: .
CDR3aa: CASSLEQPNSPLHF
CDR3nt: TGCGCCAGCAGCTTAGAACAGCCCAATTCACCCCTCCACTTT

d_gene: TRBD2
j_gene: TRBJ2-2
v_gene: TRBV19
abundance: .
CDR3aa: CASSLLAGGGTGELFF
CDR3nt: TGTGCCAGTAGTTTACTAGCGGGGGGAGGTACCGGGGAGCTGTTTTTT

d_gene: .
j_gene: TRBJ1-1
v_gene: TRBV6-1
abundance: .
CDR3aa: CASSEAGAEAFF
CDR3nt: TGTGCCAGCAGTGAAGCGGGAGCTGAAGCTTTCTTT

d_gene: .
j_gene: TRBJ1-1
v_gene: TRBV7-8
abundance: once
CDR3aa: CATGGAFF
CDR3nt: TGTGCCACCGGCGGAGCTTTCTTT

d_gene: .
j_gene: TRBJ2-7
v_gene: TRBV10-2
abundance: .
CDR3aa: CASGTSYEQYF
CDR3nt: TGCGCCAGCGGAACTAGCTACGAGCAGTACTTC

d_gene: .
j_gene: TRBJ2-1
v_gene: TRBV6-4
abundance: few
CDR3aa: CASSDGGDRSDEQFF
CDR3nt: TGTGCCAGCAGTGATGGGGGTGACAGGTCGGATGAGCAGTTCTTC

d_gene: .
j_gene: TRBJ1-2
v_gene: TRBV19
abundance: few
CDR3aa: CASSIVGDTSPKYGYTF
CDR3nt: TGTGCCAGTAGTATAGTAGGCGACACTTCGCCTAAATATGGCTACACCTTC

d_gene: .
j_gene: TRBJ2-1
v_gene: TRBV5-1
abundance: .
CDR3aa: CASSWWSSGTIRNEQFF
CDR3nt: TGCGCCAGCAGCTGGTGGTCAAGCGGCACAATAAGGAATGAGCAGTTCTTC